Listed below are T cell receptor beta chains from one sample, sequenced in a study of T cells after somatic rescue of genetic block. Sequencing used immunoSEQ multiplex PCR; TCRdb keeps in-frame clones, though not all of them. Of tens of thousands of clones detected, 85% to 95% appear once; the ten largest clones hold about 3%. The sequenced sample consisted of peripheral blood mononuclear cells (PBMCs). The receptors here all came from a middle-aged man. Both conserved end residues are part of each CDR3. D genes are given only for firm matches. The size of a clone is reported for some rows only, either as once, few or many, or as a class for expanded clones.

j_call v_call d_call clone_size cdr3_nt cdr3_aa
TRBJ2-1 TRBV11-2 TRBD2 - TGTGCCAGCAGCTTTTCGGGACTATACAATGAGCAGTTCTTC CASSFSGLYNEQFF
TRBJ2-3 TRBV30 - - TGTGCCTGGGACTCAATAGGCGCAGATACGCAGTATTTT CAWDSIGADTQYF
TRBJ2-3 TRBV5-4 TRBD2 - TGTGCCAGCAGCTTGCCCGGCACTAGCGGGGTTACGCAGTATTTT CASSLPGTSGVTQYF
TRBJ1-4 TRBV5-1 - - TGCGCCAGCAGAACAGGGACAACTAATGAAAAACTGTTTTTT CASRTGTTNEKLFF
TRBJ2-7 TRBV27 TRBD1 - TGTGCCAGCAGCTGGGGACAGGTCTCCTACGAGCAGTACTTC CASSWGQVSYEQYF
TRBJ2-7 TRBV14 - - TGTGCCAGCAGCCATTACTACGAGCAGTACTTC CASSHYYEQYF
TRBJ1-2 TRBV5-1 - - TGCGCCAGCAGCTTGGAAGCGGGTAGCGGCTATGGCTACACCTTC CASSLEAGSGYGYTF
TRBJ2-5 TRBV7-2 - - TGTGCCAGCAGCTTAGGGGCAGCCCAAGAGACCCAGTACTTC CASSLGAAQETQYF
TRBJ2-3 TRBV19 - - TGTGCCACCTCGGTTTCAGGGGACACAGATACGCAGTATTTT CATSVSGDTDTQYF
TRBJ2-5 TRBV23-1 TRBD1 - TGCGCCAGCAGTCAAGGGACAGGGGAGTCTCAAGAGACCCAGTACTTC CASSQGTGESQETQYF
TRBJ2-7 TRBV4-1 TRBD1 - TGCGCCAGCAGCCAAGATGGGACAGGGAACTCCTACGAGCAGTACTTC CASSQDGTGNSYEQYF
TRBJ2-7 TRBV7-9 TRBD1 - TGTGCCAGCAGCCCTGTTACAGGGGGCCCCTACGAGCAGTACTTC CASSPVTGGPYEQYF
TRBJ2-7 TRBV20-1 - - TGCAGTGCTTCCCCCCGCGTTGAGCAGTACTTC CSASPRVEQYF
TRBJ2-7 TRBV19 - - TGTGCCAGTAGTATGGGTGACAGTGCCCACGAGCAGTACTTC CASSMGDSAHEQYF
TRBJ2-5 TRBV7-2 TRBD2 few TGTGCCAGCAGCTCCGACACCGGGACTAGCGGAGCCGAGCAAGAGACCCAGTACTTC CASSSDTGTSGAEQETQYF
TRBJ2-3 TRBV7-8 - - TGTGCCAGCAGCTCCACCCGCAGGGGGGTAACAGATACGCAGTATTTT CASSSTRRGVTDTQYF
TRBJ1-6 TRBV29-1 TRBD1 - TGCAGCGCCTCCGGGACAGGCAATTCACCCCTCCACTTT CSASGTGNSPLHF
TRBJ2-7 TRBV7-8 TRBD2 - TGTGCCAGCAGCTTAAACATAGCGGGGAGATTTCCCTACGAGCAGTACTTC CASSLNIAGRFPYEQYF
TRBJ2-1 TRBV19 - - TGTGCCAGTAGTATAGTTGGCGCCGGGAAGAATGAGCAGTTCTTC CASSIVGAGKNEQFF
TRBJ1-4 TRBV19 - - TGTGCCAGTAGTTCGACAGGCGCTAATGAAAAACTGTTTTTT CASSSTGANEKLFF
TRBJ1-1 TRBV2 - - TGTGCCAGCAGTGAGCAGGGGAACACTGAAGCTTTCTTT CASSEQGNTEAFF
TRBJ1-2 TRBV9 - - TGTGCCAGCAGCGTAGGGGGCGGCAGGGGACATGGCTACACCTTC CASSVGGGRGHGYTF
TRBJ1-1 TRBV5-1 TRBD1 - TGCGCCAGCAGCTCACAGGGGGCGACTTACATGAACACTGAAGCTTTCTTT CASSSQGATYMNTEAFF